This TCR beta chain was recovered during a study of blood T cell repertoires in COVID-19. Study information: Sites across the United States, Italy and Spain contributed samples from acute and convalescent COVID-19. The cDNA or gDNA used as material had been derived from T cells, B-cell-depleted T cells, or PBMCs.

How the authors handled the data: The assay estimated nucleated cells by amplifying reference gene primers. Data came from immunoSEQ multiplex PCR; TCRdb stores just in-frame clones and leaves some out. V and J calls and clone size are copied from that table; D and trimming were computed from the DNA. The sample lists over 200,000 clones; about 90% were seen once. Trimming pared 2 bases from V and 9 bases from J, leaving 9 bases between. This CDR3 is 13 amino acids long. CDR1 is SGHRS, CDR2 YFSETQ, per germline. Seattle enrolled patients during active infection and tracked them longitudinally. The rearrangement links TRBV5-1 to TRBJ1-6; D is perhaps TRBD1 (6 bases). The sample was peripheral blood. The sequence was obtained from a person aged 18 to 35 with COVID-19, enrolled during active disease. The CDR3 DNA follows: TGCGCCAGCAGCTTTGAGACAGGTTCACCCCTCCACTTT. The encoded protein is CASSFETGSPLHF.